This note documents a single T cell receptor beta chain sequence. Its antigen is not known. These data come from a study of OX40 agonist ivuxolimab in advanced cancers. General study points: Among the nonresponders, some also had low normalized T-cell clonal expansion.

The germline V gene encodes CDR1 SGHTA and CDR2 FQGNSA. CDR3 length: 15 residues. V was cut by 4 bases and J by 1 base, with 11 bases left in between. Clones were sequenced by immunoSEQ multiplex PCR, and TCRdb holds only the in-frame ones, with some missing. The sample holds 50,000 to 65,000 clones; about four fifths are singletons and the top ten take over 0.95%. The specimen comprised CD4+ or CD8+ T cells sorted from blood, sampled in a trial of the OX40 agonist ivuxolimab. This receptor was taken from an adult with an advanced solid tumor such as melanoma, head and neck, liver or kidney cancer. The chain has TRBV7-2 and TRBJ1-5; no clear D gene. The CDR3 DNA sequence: TGTGCCAGCAGCTACGAAGCTCAGAGCAATCAGCCCCAGCATTTT. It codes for CASSYEAQSNQPQHF.